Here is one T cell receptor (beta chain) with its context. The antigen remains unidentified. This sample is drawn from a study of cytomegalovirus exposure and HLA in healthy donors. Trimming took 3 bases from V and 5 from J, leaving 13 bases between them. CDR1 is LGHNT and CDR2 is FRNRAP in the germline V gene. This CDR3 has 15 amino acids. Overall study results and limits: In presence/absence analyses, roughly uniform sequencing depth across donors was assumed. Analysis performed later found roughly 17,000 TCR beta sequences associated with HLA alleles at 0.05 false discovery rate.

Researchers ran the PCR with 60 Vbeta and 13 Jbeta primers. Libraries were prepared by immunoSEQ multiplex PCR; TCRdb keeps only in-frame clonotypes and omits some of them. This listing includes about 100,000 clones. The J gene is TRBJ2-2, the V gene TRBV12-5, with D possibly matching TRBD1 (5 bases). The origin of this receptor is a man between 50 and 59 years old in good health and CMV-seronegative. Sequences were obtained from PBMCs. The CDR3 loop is CASGFWGSKTGELFF. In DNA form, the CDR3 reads TGTGCTAGTGGTTTTTGGGGCAGCAAGACCGGGGAGCTGTTTTTT. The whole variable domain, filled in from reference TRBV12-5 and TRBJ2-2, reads DARVTQTPRHKVTEMGQEVTMRCQPILGHNTVFWYRQTMMQGLELLAYFRNRAPLDDSGMPKDRFSAEMPDATLATLKIQPSEPRDSAVYFCASGFWGSKTGELFFGEGSRLTVL.